This T cell receptor (beta chain) was identified during a study of blood T cell repertoires in COVID-19. Overall study: Whether acute or convalescent, the COVID-19 samples came from the United States, Italy and Spain.

Germline CDR1 reads SGHRS; CDR2 reads YFSETQ. Trimming removed 1 base at V and 5 bases at J, with 10 bases between. The CDR3 contains 14 residues. As processed by the authors: Cell counts per sample came from amplifying reference gene primers. Repertoires were generated with immunoSEQ multiplex PCR, while TCRdb's copy carries only in-frame clones and drops some. From that table come the V and J calls and clone size; the DNA was used to work out D and trimming. The repertoire includes around 250,000 clones, around four fifths of them detected once, and about 5% sits in the top ten. The sample taken for sequencing was peripheral blood. The genes are TRBV5-1 and TRBJ2-1; D remains ambiguous. The TCR sequence derives from a man in his fifties or sixties who had recovered from COVID-19. CDR3: CASSLKSQDNEQFF. CDR3 bases: TGCGCCAGCAGCTTGAAGAGTCAGGACAATGAGCAGTTCTTC.